The clone carrying this T cell receptor beta chain turned up a few times. What it recognizes is unknown. A 5'RACE reaction primed in the constant segment made cDNA libraries of TCR alpha and TCR beta, and these carried sample barcodes and UMIs. A single record per CDR3 protein comes from TCRdb applying MiXCR to the 5' RACE reads. The repertoire holds about 470,000 distinct CDR3 sequences, with roughly 23% as singletons. This entry is derived from a study of T-cell memory formation after mild COVID-19. Study as a whole: TCR clusters showed largely donor specificity. Findings and caveats of the study: CD8+ contracting clones occupied EMRA, while CD4+ ones occupied mainly CM and EM.

CDR1 ENHRY and CDR2 SYGVKD come from the germline V gene. The CDR3 contains 16 residues. V was shortened by 0 bases and J by 2 bases, with 8 bases between the two germline ends. The V call is TRBV10-3, the J call TRBJ2-6; D remains ambiguous. The sequence came from an adult woman who had mild COVID-19 (a few samples of this study predate the infection). Cell type and time point are not known. Sample: PBMCs or a T cell subset sorted from them (not recorded which). For the CDR3, the DNA is TGTGCCATCAGTGAGTCGACCTCCCCTGGGGCCAACGTCCTGACTTTC. It codes for CAISESTSPGANVLTF.